What follows are 27 T cell receptor beta chains derived from one specimen sequenced in a study of blood T cell repertoires in COVID-19. Sequencing used immunoSEQ multiplex PCR; TCRdb keeps in-frame clones, though not all of them. The sample holds 150,000 to 200,000 clones, around 80% seen once. Sequenced input: peripheral blood. All receptors derive from a woman aged 80 or older with acute or convalescent COVID-19.

CDR3 residues: CASSLAVAGSDTQYF. The CDR3 nucleotides read TGCGCCAGCAGCTTGGCGGTAGCGGGATCCGATACGCAGTATTTT. The chain couples TRBV5-1 to TRBJ2-3; the match to TRBD2 covers 8 bases. V lost 0 bases and J lost 6; bases outside the gene matches: 6. Germline V lookup: CDR1 SGHRS, CDR2 YFSETQ. This CDR3 is built from 15 residues. Based on the CDR3 plus reference TRBV5-1 and TRBJ2-3, the full variable domain is KAGVTQTPRYLIKTRGQQVTLSCSPISGHRSVSWYQQTPGQGLQFLFEYFSETQRNKGNFPGRFSGRQFSNSRSEMNVSTLELGDSALYLCASSLAVAGSDTQYFGPGTRLTVL.

V is TRBV4-1 and J is TRBJ2-7; no firm D call. This CDR3 region has 15 residues. CDR1 and CDR2 from the germline V gene are MGHRA and YSYEKL. V lost 0 bases and J 0 bases, leaving 9 bases between the germline ends. CDR3 nucleotide sequence: TGCGCCAGCAGCCAAGAACTTAGGAGCTCCTACGAGCAGTACTTC. Its translation: CASSQELRSSYEQYF.

Regarding this clone: This CDR3 is also generated by other DNA sequences in the sample. The V call is TRBV6-6, the J call TRBJ1-2, with a possible D match to TRBD1 (6 bases). This CDR3 has 13 amino acids. V was cut by 4 bases and J by 2 bases, with 8 bases left in between. Germline V lookup: CDR1 MNHNY, CDR2 SVGAGI (reference sequence). The CDR3 reads CASSSQGNYGYTF. The DNA of the CDR3 is TGTGCCAGCAGTTCCCAGGGGAACTATGGCTACACCTTC.

The rearrangement links TRBV18 to TRBJ2-5; 11 bases are a match to TRBD1. Unmatched junction bases numbered 0, after V lost 3 bases and J lost 6 bases. This CDR3 region has 13 residues. Germline CDR1 KGHSH, CDR2 LQKENI. Here the CDR3 DNA reads TGTGCCAGCTCACCGGACAGGGGGCAGACCCAGTACTTC. It codes for CASSPDRGQTQYF.

The chain uses TRBV19 and TRBJ2-1; D may be TRBD1 (5 bases). This CDR3 comprises 13 residues. Trimming left V 3 bases short and J 5 bases short, with 8 bases between. Germline values: CDR1 LNHDA, CDR2 SQIVND (reference sequence). CDR3 nucleotides: TGTGCCAGTAGTATTGGGGCGAACAATGAGCAGTTCTTC. Translated, it gives CASSIGANNEQFF.

Notes on this clone: The sample carries other DNA sequences with the same CDR3. The CDR3 DNA reads TGCGCCAGCAGCTTGGCGGCAGGGTCCTCCTACGAGCAGTACTTC. As protein: CASSLAAGSSYEQYF. The chain uses TRBV5-1 and TRBJ2-7, with a possible D match to TRBD1 (5 bases). The V and J ends lost 0 bases and 0 bases respectively, with 10 bases between them. From germline, CDR1 is SGHRS and CDR2 YFSETQ. The length of the CDR3 is 15 residues.

The genes are TRBV10-3 and TRBJ1-3, with D possibly matching TRBD1 (6 bases). The CDR3 runs to 12 residues. V was shortened by 3 bases and J by 8 bases, with 8 bases between the two germline ends. The germline V gene encodes CDR1 ENHRY and CDR2 SYGVKD. This chain's CDR3 is CAISESGDTIYF. The CDR3 DNA reads TGTGCCATCAGTGAATCAGGGGACACCATATATTTT.

The V call is TRBV2, the J call TRBJ2-5; 8 bases are a match to TRBD2. This CDR3 is 16 amino acids long. Unmatched junction bases numbered 13, after V lost 5 bases and J lost 5 bases. Germline-derived CDR1 and CDR2 are SNHLY and FYNNEI. The CDR3 nucleotides read TGTGCCAGCAGTCCCCGGGGAGCGGGAGCCAGGGAGACCCAGTACTTC. Its protein is CASSPRGAGARETQYF.

This chain connects TRBV6-5 to TRBJ2-7; D may be TRBD1 (6 bases). The CDR3 is made up of 14 amino acids. CDR1 is MNHEY and CDR2 is SVGAGI in the germline V gene. V was clipped by 10 bases and J by 5 bases, with 21 bases between them. The CDR3 sequence is CATTREGGFDEQYF. DNA of the CDR3: TGTGCCACCACCCGGGAAGGGGGTTTCGACGAGCAGTACTTC.

The gene calls are TRBV12-3 or TRBV12-4 and TRBJ2-5, with unresolved D. V was trimmed by 5 bases and J by 1 base, leaving 8 bases between them. The CDR3 extends over 13 amino acids. CDR3 sequence reads: CASSPVSQETQYF. The CDR3 DNA reads TGTGCCAGCAGTCCCGTCTCCCAAGAGACCCAGTACTTC.

J is TRBJ1-2 and V is TRBV6-6; TRBD1 is a possible D gene (5 bases). The CDR3 totals 14 residues. Per the germline V gene, CDR1 is MNHNY and CDR2 is SVGAGI (reference sequence). Trimming took off 5 bases at V and 3 bases at J, with 13 bases between the two ends. The CDR3 bases are TGTGCCAGCAGTGATCAGGGTATGGACTATGGCTACACCTTC. This codes for CASSDQGMDYGYTF.

The genes are TRBV19 and TRBJ2-1; D gene uncertain. Germline lookup yields CDR1 LNHDA and CDR2 SQIVND (reference sequence). The CDR3 loop spans 14 amino acids. V was shortened by 3 bases and J by 5 bases, with 11 bases between the two germline ends. Here the CDR3 DNA reads TGTGCCAGTAGTATTCAAACTTCGAACAATGAGCAGTTCTTC. Translation: CASSIQTSNNEQFF. Full variable domain (remainder filled in from reference TRBV19 and TRBJ2-1): DGGITQSPKYLFRKEGQNVTLSCEQNLNHDAMYWYRQDPGQGLRLIYYSQIVNDFQKGDIAEGYSVSREKKESFPLTVTSAQKNPTAFYLCASSIQTSNNEQFFGPGTRLTVL.

The rearrangement links TRBV19 to TRBJ2-2, with no clear D. This CDR3 contains 11 residues. The V gene lost 7 bases and the J gene lost 6 bases, with 6 bases spanning the gap. Germline lookup yields CDR1 LNHDA and CDR2 SQIVND (reference sequence). The CDR3 sequence: CASNEAGELFF. CDR3 bases: TGTGCCAGTAACGAGGCCGGGGAGCTGTTTTTT.

In its sample, this clone was seen a few times. This chain links TRBV7-8 with TRBJ1-1; 8 bases map to TRBD1. J lost 3 bases, V lost 5 bases, and 5 bases had no gene match. The germline gives CDR1 SGHVS, CDR2 FQNEAQ. The CDR3 runs 14 residues. The CDR3 nucleotides read TGTGCCAGCAGCCAAGGACAGGGTTACACTGAAGCTTTCTTT. It translates to CASSQGQGYTEAFF.

V is TRBV5-1 and J is TRBJ1-6; the D is unclear. V dropped 0 bases and J dropped 7 bases, with 8 bases sitting between them. Germline CDR1 and CDR2: SGHRS and YFSETQ. The CDR3 length is 14 residues. The DNA for the CDR3 is TGCGCCAGCAGCTTGGCCACAGAGAATTCACCCCTCCACTTT. Translation gives CASSLATENSPLHF.

This rearrangement joins TRBV5-6 to TRBJ2-7; TRBD2 aligns across 7 bases. CDR1 SGHDT and CDR2 YYEEEE come from the germline V gene. Trimming removed 0 bases from V and 0 bases from J; junction bases left unmatched: 0. This CDR3 is 14 amino acids long. This CDR3 is CASSLGTSSYEQYF. The CDR3 nucleotides are TGTGCCAGCAGCTTGGGGACTAGCTCCTACGAGCAGTACTTC.

V and J are TRBV5-1 and TRBJ2-5; a weak D match, TRBD1 (6 bases). Germline loops: CDR1 SGHRS, CDR2 YFSETQ. Trimming stripped 4 bases from V and 3 bases from J, with 13 bases between. There are 14 residues in the CDR3. CDR3 loop: CASSGGQVEETQYF. The CDR3 DNA reads as TGCGCCAGCAGCGGGGGACAAGTCGAAGAGACCCAGTACTTC. Combining the CDR3 with reference TRBV5-1 and TRBJ2-5 gives the whole variable domain KAGVTQTPRYLIKTRGQQVTLSCSPISGHRSVSWYQQTPGQGLQFLFEYFSETQRNKGNFPGRFSGRQFSNSRSEMNVSTLELGDSALYLCASSGGQVEETQYFGPGTRLLVL.

This clone was picked up one time. The chain is built from TRBV6-2 or TRBV6-3 and TRBJ2-1; 9 nucleotides match TRBD2. Unmatched junction bases numbered 4, after V lost 6 bases and J lost 4 bases. This CDR3 contains 14 residues. Germline assignment: CDR1 MNHEY and CDR2 SVGEGT. CDR3 DNA sequence: TGTGCCAGCAGCCATAGCGGGAGTTACAATGAGCAGTTCTTC. It specifies CASSHSGSYNEQFF.

The chain joins TRBV6-5 to TRBJ2-5; TRBD1 is a possible D gene (5 bases). V was pared by 4 bases and J by 5 bases, with 11 bases between. CDR3 size: 13 residues. Germline assignment: CDR1 MNHEY and CDR2 SVGAGI. CDR3 bases: TGTGCCAGCAGTTCACAGGCGGCGGAGACCCAGTACTTC. It codes for CASSSQAAETQYF.

This clone was found a few times. The chain has TRBV5-1 and TRBJ2-3; TRBD2 matches at 9 bases. The germline gives CDR1 SGHRS, CDR2 YFSETQ. CDR3 length equals 20 residues. Losses at the gene ends were 0 bases for V and 5 bases for J; bases not matched to a gene: 19. CDR3 amino acids: CASSLDLAGHHLVSQDTQYF. Here the CDR3 DNA reads TGCGCCAGCAGCTTGGATCTAGCGGGACATCACCTAGTATCGCAAGATACGCAGTATTTT.

This rearrangement joins TRBV3-1 (or the pseudogene TRBV3-2) to TRBJ2-5, with D maybe TRBD1 (5 bases). Germline lookup yields CDR1 LGHDT and CDR2 YNNKEL (reference sequence). The V and J ends lost 4 bases and 2 bases respectively, with 11 bases between them. The CDR3 has 14 amino acids. The chain's CDR3 is CASSPDSSQETQYF. In DNA form, the CDR3 reads TGTGCCAGCAGCCCCGACAGCTCTCAAGAGACCCAGTACTTC.

J is TRBJ2-5 and V is TRBV19, with TRBD1 matching 9 bases. The germline gives CDR1 LNHDA, CDR2 SQIVND (reference sequence). The V and J ends lost 3 bases and 3 bases, in that order; junction bases with no gene match: 11. This CDR3 spans 17 amino acids. The CDR3 sequence: CASSIGTGRVLEETQYF. The CDR3 region has the DNA TGTGCCAGTAGTATTGGGACAGGGCGGGTATTGGAAGAGACCCAGTACTTC.

The chain employs TRBV11-2 and TRBJ2-2, with 11 bases fitting TRBD2. CDR1 SGHAT and CDR2 FQNNGV come from the germline V gene. V shed 5 bases, J shed 4 bases, and the junction held 12 bases outside the gene matches. The CDR3 totals 18 residues. As DNA, the CDR3 is TGTGCCAGCAGCCTCCTCTTTGGACTAGCGGGCACCACCGGGGAGCTGTTTTTT. Translating gives CASSLLFGLAGTTGELFF. Using reference TRBV11-2 and TRBJ2-2 for the parts outside the CDR3, the full variable domain is EAGVAQSPRYKIIEKRQSVAFWCNPISGHATLYWYQQILGQGPKLLIQFQNNGVVDDSQLPKDRFSAERLKGVDSTLKIQPAKLEDSAVYLCASSLLFGLAGTTGELFFGEGSRLTVL.

The chain carries TRBV27 and TRBJ2-1, with 7 bases matching TRBD1. Looked up from germline, CDR1 is MNHEY and CDR2 is SMNVEV (reference sequence). The V segment lost 5 bases and the J segment 9 bases; nucleotides outside the gene matches: 10. The CDR3 spans 14 residues. CDR3 nucleotide sequence: TGTGCCAGCAGTCTACAGGGGTTCTGGGGTGAGCAGTTCTTC. Protein: CASSLQGFWGEQFF.

This rearrangement joins TRBV3-1 (or the pseudogene TRBV3-2) to TRBJ1-4, with D tentatively TRBD1 (5 bases). Germline CDR1 and CDR2: LGHDT and YNNKEL (reference sequence). The V end lost 4 bases, the J end lost 8 bases, and 17 bases lay between the germline ends. The CDR3 covers 15 residues. The CDR3 loop reads CASSLSRGGGEKLFF. DNA for the CDR3: TGTGCCAGCAGCCTATCGAGGGGAGGTGGGGAAAAACTGTTTTTT.

The chain combines TRBV5-6 with TRBJ2-6, with D uncertain. Germline V gives CDR1 SGHDT, CDR2 YYEEEE. The CDR3 length is 15 residues. V shed 1 base and J shed 2 bases, with 7 bases lying between them. CDR3 sequence reads: CASSLTQTGANVLTF. The CDR3 DNA reads TGTGCCAGCAGCTTGACACAAACTGGGGCCAACGTCCTGACTTTC.

This clone came up a few times. The V gene is TRBV5-1, the J gene TRBJ1-2; no definite D call. CDR1 and CDR2 (germline): SGHRS, YFSETQ. Deletions cut 3 bases from V and 4 bases from J, with 10 bases between. This CDR3 has 13 residues. In DNA form, the CDR3 reads TGCGCCAGCAGCTCGGACGGGAGCTATGGCTACACCTTC. It specifies CASSSDGSYGYTF.